Sequencing of this T cell receptor beta chain was carried out in a study of cytomegalovirus exposure and HLA in healthy donors (dated by TCRdb to about 2017). General notes on the study: An earlier analysis of several hundred of the donors reported roughly 300 Gb of sequence data and some 110 million unique TCR beta sequences obtained from 180 million or so T cells. About 300 gigabases of sequencing data and about 92 million unique TCR sequences made up an early release that covered 500 to 700 HLA-typed donors. The genetic ancestry cluster associated with self-reported Caucasian donors included 80% to 90% of the approximately 400 genotyped donors. The study was designed to test whether signatures of past pathogen exposure could be identified by cataloging public T cell receptors. Using immunosequencing, the study profiled T cell repertoires from about 620 subjects and related those repertoires to cytomegalovirus serostatus. In addition to the first cohort of about 650 subjects, a separate validation cohort of around 110 different subjects was used. To predict cytomegalovirus infection status, the study brought together high-throughput TCR immunosequencing, statistical association of individual TCRs with disease status, and machine learning. In a later analysis, previously published TCR beta repertoires from hundreds of donors were re-analyzed and high-resolution HLA genotyping was added so that TCR occurrence patterns could be studied. Rather than using new phenotypic data, the later analysis identified candidate immune exposures from TCR beta sequences and from how often those sequences occurred across donors. In an earlier analysis of roughly 580 of the donors, high-throughput TCR beta sequencing was used to judge whether each TCR beta V gene segment behaved as functional or pseudogenic. Donor age, sex, ethnicity and CMV serostatus were compiled together with the repertoire data. A later genetic analysis took genome-wide SNP genotypes for about 55% of the 666 donors and used that subset as a discovery cohort. Every discovery cohort repertoire had been produced on one sequencing platform. HLA typing covered class I and class II loci at four-digit resolution. Typing coverage differed by locus: A, B, C, DRB1 and DQB1 were typed in roughly 629-630 donors, DQA1 in about 500, DPA1 in 600 to 610, and DPB1 in just under 480. Four to six DR-DQ haplotypes were handled as single units for association and clustering, since linkage in the cohort was strong. Across 300 to 500 genotyped donors of the cohort, an average of about 220,000 unique TCR beta nucleotide sequences per donor were sequenced, and 15% to 20% of those sequences were non-productive. Paper-wide results and their limitations: This cohort had only TCR beta chains sequenced, and the lack of alpha or paired-chain data limited which features could be detected. A total of 164 TCR beta chains were listed by the study as associated with cytomegalovirus. In an earlier analysis of some 540 of the donors, most TCR beta V segments appeared in productive rearrangements about 87% or about 30% of the time, broadly matching IMGT annotations. According to a later analysis, most CMV-associated TCR beta chains appeared to be HLA-restricted, and the HLA associations seemed to be driven largely by CMV exposure. Because the 87-base-pair reads could not distinguish some IMGT-functional V segments, including TRBV6-2 and TRBV6-3, those segments were excluded. The earlier analysis of some 540 of the donors excluded over 15 rarely observed V segments, including chromosome 9 orphons, because counts were too low. Strong co-occurrence of HLA alleles, especially DR and DQ, made assigning TCR associations to individual alleles difficult. According to a later analysis, parvovirus B19, influenza, CMV and Epstein-Barr virus appeared linked to several top co-occurrence clusters. A few of the identified cytomegalovirus-associated TCR beta chains were confirmed in vitro to be specific for cytomegalovirus antigens. Most TCR sequences were observed very rarely across donors, whereas some public TCRs were present in many individuals. A further reported finding was that TCR beta sequences accurately predicted the HLA-A and HLA-B alleles for most subjects in the first cohort. In a later genetic analysis, fewer N-insertions in productive TCRs were reported among donors in an Asian-associated ancestry cluster than the roughly 640-donor mean. An association between a missense DCLRE1C variant and V-gene and J-gene trimming of TCR beta chains was found in a later genetic analysis and replicated in an independent cohort. In a later analysis, more than 15,000 TCR beta sequences were associated with specific HLA alleles at a false discovery rate of 0.05. The authors suggested that the approach could potentially be extended to other disease states and immunological phenotypes. HLA typing was unavailable for some donors at each locus, so association tests used only the typed subset. The only immune exposure information available for the cohort was CMV serostatus. According to a later analysis, TCR association rates differed among HLA loci, with DRB1 alleles showing the most associated TCRs and HLA-C alleles showing the fewest. Cytomegalovirus status was reported to be diagnosed by the classifier with high specificity and sensitivity in both the original and validation cohorts. Presence/absence analyses assumed roughly uniform sequencing depth across donors, an assumption that may not hold. Compared with equally common non-associated chains, HLA-associated TCR beta chains in a later analysis were more clonally expanded and had lower generation probabilities. Linkage disequilibrium might explain the correlated functional status among segregating V segments, but an unknown experimental factor could not be excluded. The sequencing pipeline was judged likely to have produced a cluster of highly shared sequence variants as a technical artifact.

The library was generated by the immunoSEQ multiplex PCR assay. A mixture of 60 forward primers for TCR Vbeta segments and 13 reverse primers for TCR Jbeta segments was used in the multiplex PCR. Amplification of the CDR3 region of rearranged TCR beta genes was performed with a multiplex PCR assay on genomic DNA. On the Illumina HiSeq System, the amplified TCR beta libraries were sequenced as 87-base-pair reads. Per the authors' processing: A later analysis counted about 80 million unique TCR beta chains across the 500 to 850 repertoires, and 9 million to 14 million of these chains were shared by at least two donors. A nearest-neighbor algorithm error-corrected the raw reads and collapsed the reads into unique sequences, merging closely related sequences to remove PCR and sequencing errors. Alignment of CDR3 sequences to IMGT reference sequences was used to assign V, D and J gene segments. For a sequence to be retained, a match of at least six nucleotides was required to both a V gene segment and a J gene segment. A rearrangement counted as productive if the CDR3 had no stop codons and remained in frame with V and J, and every other rearrangement counted as non-productive. CDR3 was defined according to IMGT convention as the region running from the second conserved V-encoded cysteine to the conserved J-encoded phenylalanine. In an earlier analysis of just under 600 of the donors, sequences lacking an unambiguous match to a single V gene segment were excluded. In an earlier analysis of approximately 610 of the donors, V segments were called functional above 56.7% productive rearrangements and were called segregating when the between-donor standard deviation exceeded 5%. A statistical classification framework was built for diagnosing cytomegalovirus status from the catalog of TCR beta chain sequences. V and J gene assignment, in a later analysis, came from comparing TCR nucleotide sequences with IMGT/GENE-DB human TR gene sequences. The TCRdist pipeline was used in a later analysis to assign CDR3 sequences and most-parsimonious VDJ recombination scenarios. In a later analysis, each TCR beta chain was defined by its CDR3 amino acid sequence together with its V-gene family, and reads without a unique V-gene family were excluded. In a later analysis, fewer than 600 highly shared, low-generation-probability nucleotide sequences were removed to address suspected cross-contamination and a sequencing artifact. For each public chain, a later analysis derived a clonal expansion index from normalized ranks of inferred template counts within each repertoire. A later analysis computed generation probabilities with a VDJ recombination model fitted to out-of-frame rearrangements, and checked the results against IGoR. A later analysis scored TCR-TCR, TCR-HLA and TCR-CMV co-occurrence with hypergeometric tests, applying a repertoire-size bias correction to TCR pairs. A later analysis estimated false discovery rates by permuting HLA or CMV assignments 20 times. In a later analysis, co-occurring TCRs were grouped using DBSCAN, with TCRdist sequence similarity added in when clustering inside HLA-allele-positive subsets. Co-occurrence clustering excluded repertoires with fewer than 30,000 or more than 120,000 public chains, plus five with anomalous nucleotide sharing. TCRdb carries this immuneACCESS record with in-frame sequences only. Its versions omit some clonotypes, under half of them owing to an unresolved V gene in the studies checked, with the rest unexplained. D and trimming were read from the DNA, whereas the V and J calls and clone size are those reported in that table. The sample table records 95,000 to 150,000 clones; approximately 80% of these occur just once. About 3.9% of the sample is held by the ten biggest clonotypes.

From cysteine to phenylalanine, the CDR3 is 15 amino acids long. Left in the record is the CDR3 DNA by itself, 45 bases read in frame from the first base. At the junction V is shortened by 3 bases and J by 4 bases; bases outside the gene matches: 5. From a lookup of the germline V gene, CDR1 and CDR2 are MGHRA and YSYEKL. With regard to this clone: Its specific antigen is unknown. The sample holds no much larger clone one base away, and base qualities are not on file.

In total, just over 650 healthy bone marrow donors made up the cohort. All cohort members were sampled while nominally healthy, although unrecorded immune exposures were likely present. Of the 700 or so cohort members, roughly 290 had a positive CMV serostatus and roughly 370 had a negative one, while no CMV serostatus was recorded for the donor. Every donor gave a peripheral blood sample, and the peripheral blood mononuclear cells from that sample were used for TCR beta sequencing. The Qiagen DNeasy Blood Extraction Kit was used to extract genomic DNA from the blood cell samples. Sequenced input: PBMCs. The V gene is TRBV4-1 and the J gene is TRBJ2-7, with TRBD2 matching 11 junction bases. The receptor's source is a human donor in good health. In nucleotides, the sequence is TGCGCCAGCAGCCACACTAGCGGGAGTATGTACGAGCAGTACTTC. Its translation is CASSHTSGSMYEQYF.